This T cell receptor (beta chain) is drawn from a study of T cell responses to AZD1222 COVID-19 vaccine. Study-level results: Sampling that yielded the repertoires occurred only after the peak T cell response. Only a handful of AZD1222 recipients tested seropositive at baseline.

Some clones are missing from TCRdb's copy, which holds only in-frame ones; the method was immunoSEQ multiplex PCR. Of 120,000 or so clones listed, about 90% are singletons. In the case of this clone: Its antigen is as yet unknown.

The sample in question was peripheral blood, obtained on day 0 of AZD1222 vaccination. The sequence came from an adult in good health.

The CDR3 loop is CASSYYEDLNTEAFF. The CDR3 DNA is TGTGCCAGCAGTTACTACGAGGATTTGAACACTGAAGCTTTCTTT. This chain joins TRBV6-2 or TRBV6-3 and TRBJ1-1; D remains ambiguous. The V gene lost 1 base and the J gene lost 0 bases, with 9 bases spanning the gap. The CDR3 contains 15 residues. Germline V CDR1 and CDR2: MNHEY, SVGEGT.